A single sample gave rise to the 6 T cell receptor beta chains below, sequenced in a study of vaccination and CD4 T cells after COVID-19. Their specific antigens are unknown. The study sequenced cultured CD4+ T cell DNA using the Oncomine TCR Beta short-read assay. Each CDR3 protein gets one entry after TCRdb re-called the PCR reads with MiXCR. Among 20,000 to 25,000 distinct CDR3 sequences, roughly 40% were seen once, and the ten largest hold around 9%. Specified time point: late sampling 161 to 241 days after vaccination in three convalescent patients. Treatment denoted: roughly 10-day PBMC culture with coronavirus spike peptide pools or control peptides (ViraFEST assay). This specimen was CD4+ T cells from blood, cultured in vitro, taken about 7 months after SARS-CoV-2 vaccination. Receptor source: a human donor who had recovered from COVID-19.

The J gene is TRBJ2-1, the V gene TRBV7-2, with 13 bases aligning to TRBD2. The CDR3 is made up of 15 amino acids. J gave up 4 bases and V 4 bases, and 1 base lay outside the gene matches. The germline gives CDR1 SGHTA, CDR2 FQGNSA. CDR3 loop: CASSSGLAGYNEQFF. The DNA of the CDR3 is TGTGCCAGCAGCTCGGGACTAGCGGGGTACAATGAGCAGTTCTTC.

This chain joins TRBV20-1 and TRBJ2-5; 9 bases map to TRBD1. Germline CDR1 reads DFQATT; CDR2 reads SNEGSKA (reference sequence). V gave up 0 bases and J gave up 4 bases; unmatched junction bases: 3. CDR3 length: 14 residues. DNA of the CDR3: TGCAGTGCTAGAGACACAGGGGGCTCAGAGACCCAGTACTTC. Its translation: CSARDTGGSETQYF.

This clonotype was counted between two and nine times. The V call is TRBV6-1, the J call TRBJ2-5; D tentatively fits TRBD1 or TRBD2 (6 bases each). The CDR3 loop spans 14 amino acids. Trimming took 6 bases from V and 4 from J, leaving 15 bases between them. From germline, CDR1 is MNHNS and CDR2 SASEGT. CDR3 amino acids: CASRVQGGGETQYF. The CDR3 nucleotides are TGTGCCAGCAGAGTACAGGGAGGCGGAGAGACCCAGTACTTC.

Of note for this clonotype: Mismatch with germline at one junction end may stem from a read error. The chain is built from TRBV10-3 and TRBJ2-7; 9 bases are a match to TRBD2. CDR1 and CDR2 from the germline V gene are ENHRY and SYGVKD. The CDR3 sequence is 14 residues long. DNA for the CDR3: TGTGCCATCAGTGAGAAGCGGGAGGTCTACGGGCAGTACTTC. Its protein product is CAISEKREVYGQYF.

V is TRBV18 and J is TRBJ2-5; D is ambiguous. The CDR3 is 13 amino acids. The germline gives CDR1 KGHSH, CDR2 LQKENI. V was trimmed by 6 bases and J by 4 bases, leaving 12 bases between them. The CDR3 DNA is TGTGCCAGCTCTGCCATGGTTTCAGAGACCCAGTACTTC. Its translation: CASSAMVSETQYF.

CDR3 in amino acids: CSVPTSGTREQYF. CDR3 coding DNA: TGCAGTGTCCCGACTAGCGGGACCCGCGAGCAGTACTTC. V and J are TRBV20-1 and TRBJ2-7; 11 nucleotides agree with TRBD2. This CDR3 has 13 residues. Looked up from germline, CDR1 is DFQATT and CDR2 is SNEGSKA (reference sequence). With 7 bases clipped from V and 6 bases from J, the junction kept 8 bases outside the gene matches.